Given below is one TCR beta chain in context. Its antigen is unidentified. The data stem from a study of T cell responses to AZD1222 COVID-19 vaccine. The method was immunoSEQ multiplex PCR; TCRdb's version includes in-frame clones alone and lacks a portion of them. This sample has about 140,000 clones; roughly 90% occur once, and the top ten carry more than 2.5%. General study points: The donors showed a predominance of white British ancestry and of females, with possible underestimation of clonal diversity. Among those given AZD1222, only five or six were seropositive at baseline.

Trimming shortened V by 4 bases and J by 3 bases, and 15 bases separated the two germline ends. This CDR3 is 15 amino acids long. In germline, CDR1 is SNHLY, CDR2 FYNNEI. The chain recombines TRBV2 with TRBJ1-2; D gene ambiguous. Here the sequenced sample was peripheral blood, taken on day 0 of AZD1222 vaccination. The sequence came from an adult in good health. The CDR3, as DNA: TGTGCCAGCAGTGTCCAAGCTCAGGTCTACTATGGCTACACCTTC. It specifies CASSVQAQVYYGYTF.